What follows are 20 T cell receptor beta chains derived from one specimen sequenced in a study of blood T cells in healthy people across ages. Using a J-beta primer mix together with a sample-barcoded 5' primer, a second PCR was run for roughly 6 to 12 cycles. TCRdb re-derived calls from the 5' RACE reads in MiXCR, one entry per CDR3 protein. Altogether roughly 1.7 million distinct CDR3 sequences are present, around 35% being singletons, with the ten largest covering approximately 10%. Sequencing was done on a sample of blood. All receptors come from a woman between 25 and 40 years old in good health.

This chain uses TRBV9 with TRBJ2-5; possibly TRBD2 for D (5 bases). Trimming took 2 bases from V and 2 from J, leaving 13 bases between them. The CDR3 runs to 15 residues. CDR1 SGDLS and CDR2 YYNGEE come from the germline V gene. This chain's CDR3 is CASSVSGTGQETQYF. CDR3 DNA sequence: TGTGCCAGCAGCGTGTCGGGAACCGGACAAGAGACCCAGTACTTC.

The V and J genes are TRBV6-4 and TRBJ1-1, with TRBD1 matching over 9 bases. The CDR3 loop spans 14 amino acids. CDR1 and CDR2 from the germline V gene are MRHNA and SNTAGT. V dropped 6 bases and J dropped 3; count of bases not matched to a gene: 5. In DNA, the CDR3 is TGTGCCAGCAGGGTACAGGGGGCGGACACTGAAGCTTTCTTT. This sequence encodes CASRVQGADTEAFF.

This chain joins TRBV9 and TRBJ2-1; 10 nucleotides align to TRBD2. From germline, CDR1 is SGDLS and CDR2 YYNGEE. The CDR3 runs to 15 residues. With 3 bases clipped from V and 3 bases from J, the junction kept 3 bases outside the gene matches. DNA for the CDR3: TGTGCCAGCAGCGCTAGCGGGGGATACTACAATGAGCAGTTCTTC. Translated: CASSASGGYYNEQFF. The full variable domain, in which reference TRBV9 and TRBJ2-1 provide the parts outside the CDR3, is DSGVTQTPKHLITATGQRVTLRCSPRSGDLSVYWYQQSLDQGLQFLIQYYNGEERAKGNILERFSAQQFPDLHSELNLSSLELGDSALYFCASSASGGYYNEQFFGPGTRLTVL.

There are a few counts of this clonotype. V and J are TRBV5-1 and TRBJ1-4; D is possibly TRBD1 (5 bases). V was cut by 1 base and J by 7 bases, with 11 bases left in between. From germline, CDR1 is SGHRS and CDR2 YFSETQ. The CDR3 has 14 residues. The CDR3: CASSLWGTGEKLFF. The CDR3 nucleotides read TGCGCCAGCAGCTTGTGGGGGACCGGTGAAAAACTGTTTTTT.

The chain is built from TRBV5-1 and TRBJ2-1; a weak D match, TRBD2 (6 bases). Trimming removed 2 bases from V and 7 bases from J, with 16 bases in between. Germline V CDR1 and CDR2: SGHRS, YFSETQ. The CDR3 runs 15 residues. The CDR3 protein is CASSFGVAETNEQFF. In nucleotides, the CDR3 is TGCGCCAGCAGCTTTGGGGTAGCGGAGACGAATGAGCAGTTCTTC. The variable domain in full, with the rest retrieved from reference TRBV5-1 and TRBJ2-1, is KAGVTQTPRYLIKTRGQQVTLSCSPISGHRSVSWYQQTPGQGLQFLFEYFSETQRNKGNFPGRFSGRQFSNSRSEMNVSTLELGDSALYLCASSFGVAETNEQFFGPGTRLTVL.

This sequence joins TRBV20-1 and TRBJ1-1, with 8 bases identical to TRBD1. V was clipped by 0 bases and J by 0 bases; unmatched bases: 6. Germline CDR1 DFQATT, CDR2 SNEGSKA (reference sequence). The CDR3 spans 16 residues. The CDR3 reads CSARDRTGWLNTEAFF. CDR3 DNA sequence: TGCAGTGCTAGAGATAGGACAGGGTGGCTGAACACTGAAGCTTTCTTT.

This clonotype was recorded a few times. The rearrangement links TRBV20-1 to TRBJ2-3, with 10 nucleotides matching TRBD1. Germline loops: CDR1 DFQATT, CDR2 SNEGSKA (reference sequence). The length of the CDR3 is 15 residues. V shed 3 bases, J shed 6 bases, and the junction held 9 bases outside the gene matches. DNA for the CDR3: TGCAGTGCTAGTCCGGGACAGGGGAAAGGCGATACGCAGTATTTT. This encodes CSASPGQGKGDTQYF.

The V and J genes are TRBV5-5 and TRBJ2-1; 7 bases line up with TRBD2. The germline V gene encodes CDR1 SGHKS and CDR2 YYEKEE (reference sequence). J was trimmed by 0 bases and V by 2 bases; bases with no gene match: 8. CDR3 size: 17 residues. The CDR3 here is CASSFLGGGPSYNEQFF. CDR3 bases: TGTGCCAGCAGCTTCCTCGGGGGAGGGCCCTCCTACAATGAGCAGTTCTTC. Drawing the rest from reference TRBV5-5 and TRBJ2-1, the complete variable domain is DAGVTQSPTHLIKTRGQQVTLRCSPISGHKSVSWYQQVLGQGPQFIFQYYEKEERGRGNFPDRFSARQFPNYSSELNVNALLLGDSALYLCASSFLGGGPSYNEQFFGPGTRLTVL.

This clonotype was found a few times. This chain joins TRBV6-5 and TRBJ2-7; maybe TRBD2 (6 bases). Germline assignment: CDR1 MNHEY and CDR2 SVGAGI. The V end was cut by 6 bases, the J end by 2 bases, with 17 bases between. This CDR3 comprises 15 residues. CDR3 sequence (DNA): TGTGCCAGCAGCCGGGACTCCTGGGCACCCTACGAGCAGTACTTC. Its protein is CASSRDSWAPYEQYF.

This clonotype was detected only a few times. V is TRBV6-5 and J is TRBJ2-3, with D uncertain. With 2 bases removed from V and 3 bases from J, the gap between germline ends came to 6 bases. CDR1 MNHEY and CDR2 SVGAGI come from the germline V gene. This CDR3 comprises 13 residues. This CDR3 is CASSYRSTDTQYF. The CDR3 DNA is TGTGCCAGCAGTTACCGGAGTACAGATACGCAGTATTTT.

The chain carries TRBV6-5 and TRBJ1-1, with D perhaps matching TRBD1 (6 bases). This CDR3 spans 14 amino acids. Per germline, CDR1 MNHEY and CDR2 SVGAGI. V lost 2 bases and J lost 4, with 11 bases in between. CDR3 in amino acids: CASSYVGATTEAFF. The DNA of the CDR3 is TGTGCCAGCAGTTACGTGGGGGCGACCACTGAAGCTTTCTTT.

This clonotype was seen a few times. This chain connects TRBV20-1 to TRBJ2-1, with D maybe TRBD2 (7 bases). In germline, CDR1 is DFQATT, CDR2 SNEGSKA (reference sequence). CDR3 size: 15 residues. V was pared by 3 bases and J by 7 bases, with 19 bases between. CDR3 DNA: TGCAGTGCTAGTACTTTACGGGGGGCAGGGAATGAGCAGTTCTTC. It yields the protein CSASTLRGAGNEQFF.

This clonotype was seen more than once but under ten times. The chain couples TRBV6-2 or TRBV6-3 to TRBJ2-5; 7 bases fit TRBD1. Germline CDR1 MNHEY, CDR2 SVGEGT. V was clipped by 4 bases and J by 5 bases; unmatched bases: 10. The CDR3 is made up of 15 amino acids. The CDR3 protein is CASSSRGQVRETQYF. DNA for the CDR3: TGTGCCAGCAGTTCCCGAGGACAGGTGAGGGAGACCCAGTACTTC.

The chain joins TRBV2 to TRBJ2-2; 8 bases fit TRBD1. The CDR3 has 15 amino acids. From germline, CDR1 is SNHLY and CDR2 FYNNEI. V dropped 6 bases and J dropped 2; count of bases not matched to a gene: 5. CDR3 coding DNA: TGTGCCAGCAGGAAGGACAGGGCAAACACCGGGGAGCTGTTTTTT. It encodes CASRKDRANTGELFF.

The gene calls are TRBV4-1 and TRBJ2-7; the D gene is possibly TRBD2 (5 bases). Germline V lookup: CDR1 MGHRA, CDR2 YSYEKL. The length of the CDR3 is 13 residues. Trimming left V 4 bases short and J 5 bases short, with 12 bases between. The CDR3 DNA reads as TGCGCCAGCAGCCCACGCGGAGGCCACGAGCAGTACTTC. Residues: CASSPRGGHEQYF.

In this sample, this clonotype turned up a few times. J is TRBJ2-1 and V is TRBV20-1; a weak D match, TRBD2 (6 bases). The germline V gene has CDR1 DFQATT and CDR2 SNEGSKA (reference sequence). Trimming stripped 5 bases from V and 1 base from J, with 12 bases between. The CDR3 spans 14 residues. The CDR3 sequence: CSAQRALSYNEQFF. CDR3 DNA: TGCAGTGCTCAGCGGGCTCTGTCCTACAATGAGCAGTTCTTC.

This clonotype was seen just once. This CDR3 reads CASSEREAKNIQYF. DNA for the CDR3: TGTGCCAGCAGCGAGCGGGAGGCCAAAAACATTCAGTACTTC. J is TRBJ2-4 and V is TRBV28; 8 nucleotides align to TRBD2. V lost 6 bases to trimming and J lost 1 base; unmatched junction nucleotides: 2. Per the germline V gene, CDR1 is MDHEN and CDR2 is SYDVKM. The CDR3 consists of 14 residues.

The chain is built from TRBV13 and TRBJ2-3, with a possible D match to TRBD2 (6 bases). The V and J ends lost 3 bases and 6 bases respectively, with 19 bases between them. The CDR3 sequence is 16 residues long. Germline CDR1 PRHDT, CDR2 FYEKMQ (reference sequence). For the CDR3, the DNA is TGTGCCAGCAGCTTGTTCCCCCGGGCGGGAACTGATACGCAGTATTTT. The encoded protein is CASSLFPRAGTDTQYF. Full variable domain (remainder filled in from reference TRBV13 and TRBJ2-3): AAGVIQSPRHLIKEKRETATLKCYPIPRHDTVYWYQQGPGQDPQFLISFYEKMQSDKGSIPDRFSAQQFSDYHSELNMSSLELGDSALYFCASSLFPRAGTDTQYFGPGTRLTVL.

V is TRBV12-3 or TRBV12-4 and J is TRBJ2-1, with TRBD2 identical over 8 bases. The CDR3 is made up of 15 amino acids. J was trimmed by 1 base and V by 11 bases; bases with no gene match: 10. The CDR3 spells CACIAAGGSYNEQFF. The CDR3 nucleotides read TGTGCCTGCATCGCTGCGGGGGGTTCCTACAATGAGCAGTTCTTC.

This clonotype was recorded many times. J is TRBJ2-5 and V is TRBV15; 12 bases are a match to TRBD2. The CDR3 is 15 residues long. V shed 5 bases, J shed 6 bases, and the junction held 7 bases outside the gene matches. CDR1 and CDR2 from the germline V gene are LNHNV and YYDKDF (reference sequence). The DNA of the CDR3 is TGTGCCACCAGCCCGACTAGCGGGAGAGGGCAGACCCAGTACTTC. Its protein product is CATSPTSGRGQTQYF.